The clone carrying this T cell receptor beta chain has just a few counts. This sample was taken from a study of blood T cell repertoires in COVID-19. Study information: Nucleic acid was either cDNA or gDNA, and it came from T cells, B-cell-depleted T cells, or PBMCs.

There are 13 residues in the CDR3. Trimming stripped 7 bases from V and 3 bases from J, with 12 bases between. Germline CDR1 and CDR2: MGHRA and YSYEKL. How the authors handled the data: It was from reference gene primer amplification that nucleated cell counts were estimated. The protocol was immunoSEQ multiplex PCR, while the TCRdb copy is restricted to in-frame clones and leaves out a portion. D and trimming come from the DNA, and the V and J calls and clone size come from that table. Of some 220,000 clones listed, 75% to 85% were seen once; the top ten hold over 0.95%. What was sequenced was peripheral blood. This TCR came from a woman aged 25 to 39 with COVID-19, enrolled during active disease. The chain joins TRBV4-1 to TRBJ1-1; weak D call: TRBD1 (5 bases). CDR3 loop: CASIGRAYTEAFF. The CDR3, as DNA: TGCGCCAGCATCGGCAGGGCGTACACTGAAGCTTTCTTT.